The 24 T cell receptor beta chains in this list originate from one sample, sequenced in a study of CD8+ T cells in alopecia areata. Extracted from the samples, RNA was reverse transcribed into cDNA to serve as the sequencing template. TCRdb's table, derived via immunoSEQ multiplex PCR, lists solely in-frame clones and lacks some. The repertoire holds over 15,000 clones, around 60% seen once, with 7% to 10% in the top ten. The treatment was: oral pan-JAK inhibitor, 5-10 mg twice daily. Alopecia areata patients had lesional scalp punch biopsies and peripheral blood taken from them. Sequenced material: skin, taken at week 4, from a patient treated with tofacitinib. These receptors originate from a human donor with alopecia areata.

The chain couples TRBV7-9 to TRBJ2-1; D gene ambiguous. Germline CDR1 and CDR2: SEHNR and FQNEAQ (reference sequence). The CDR3 is made up of 15 amino acids. The V and J ends lost 1 base and 0 bases respectively, with 7 bases between them. The CDR3: CASSLDSSSYNEQFF. In nucleotides, the CDR3 is TGTGCCAGCAGCTTAGACTCAAGCTCCTACAATGAGCAGTTCTTC.

The chain joins TRBV5-6 to TRBJ2-5; TRBD1 matches at 7 bases. Germline loops: CDR1 SGHDT, CDR2 YYEEEE. The CDR3 is 17 residues long. J was trimmed by 0 bases and V by 0 bases; bases with no gene match: 8. The CDR3 protein is CASSLEGVGTDQETQYF. DNA for the CDR3: TGTGCCAGCAGCTTGGAAGGTGTGGGGACAGACCAAGAGACCCAGTACTTC.

In this sample, this clone turned up a few times. V gene TRBV14 combines with J gene TRBJ2-5; D perhaps matches TRBD2 (6 bases). CDR1 is SGHDN, CDR2 FVKESK, per germline. V dropped 3 bases and J dropped 1 base, with 15 bases sitting between them. The CDR3 consists of 16 residues. CDR3 residues: CASSHRTIFRQETQYF. CDR3 in DNA: TGTGCCAGCAGCCACCGGACTATTTTCCGCCAAGAGACCCAGTACTTC.

The chain joins TRBV2 to TRBJ1-4; D unclear. Trimming pared 2 bases from V and 4 bases from J, leaving 5 bases between. The CDR3 consists of 13 residues. Germline values: CDR1 SNHLY, CDR2 FYNNEI. The CDR3 DNA follows: TGTGCCAGCAGTGAACGTTTTAATGAAAAACTGTTTTTT. This gives the protein CASSERFNEKLFF.

V gene TRBV6-1 combines with J gene TRBJ2-2, with D possibly being TRBD1 (5 bases). The CDR3 is made up of 13 amino acids. From germline, CDR1 is MNHNS and CDR2 SASEGT. Trimming took 3 bases from V and 7 from J, leaving 9 bases between them. CDR3 nucleotide sequence: TGTGCCAGCAGTGACAGGGCTGTCGGGGAGCTGTTTTTT. It yields the protein CASSDRAVGELFF.

The chain combines TRBV2 with TRBJ2-5; D is uncertain. The ends were cut back, 6 bases at V and 5 bases at J, with 16 bases in the middle. The CDR3 has 14 amino acids. Germline V lookup: CDR1 SNHLY, CDR2 FYNNEI. The CDR3 sequence is CASRPRVSVETQYF. CDR3 sequence (DNA): TGTGCCAGCAGGCCCCGGGTCAGCGTGGAGACCCAGTACTTC.

This clone is judged medium-sized. This specimen includes other DNA sequences encoding the same CDR3. The chain is built from TRBV18 and TRBJ1-1, with D perhaps matching TRBD1 (6 bases). V was shortened by 4 bases and J by 1 base, with 7 bases between the two germline ends. The CDR3 contains 13 residues. Looked up from germline, CDR1 is KGHSH and CDR2 is LQKENI. The CDR3, as DNA: TGTGCCAGCTCACAACAGGGGAACACTGAAGCTTTCTTT. This translates into CASSQQGNTEAFF.

This chain joins TRBV2 and TRBJ1-1; D unresolved. V dropped 2 bases and J dropped 10 bases, with 8 bases sitting between them. Germline lookup yields CDR1 SNHLY and CDR2 FYNNEI. The CDR3 consists of 11 residues. CDR3 DNA sequence: TGTGCCAGCAGTGAAATGCTCGGAGCTTTCTTT. Translating it yields CASSEMLGAFF.

The rearrangement links TRBV25-1 to TRBJ1-4; no clear D. This CDR3 is 14 amino acids long. Trimming stripped 4 bases from V and 1 base from J, with 7 bases between. The germline V gene encodes CDR1 MGHDK and CDR2 SYGVNS. The CDR3: CASSVGGTNEKLFF. For the CDR3, the DNA is TGTGCCAGCAGTGTTGGTGGAACTAATGAAAAACTGTTTTTT. Complete variable domain (other parts from reference TRBV25-1 and TRBJ1-4): EADIYQTPRYLVIGTGKKITLECSQTMGHDKMYWYQQDPGMELHLIHYSYGVNSTEKGDLSSESTVSRIRTEHFPLTLESARPSHTSQYLCASSVGGTNEKLFFGSGTQLSVL.

Only a few counts were recorded for this clone. The genes are TRBV6-5 and TRBJ1-1; D is perhaps TRBD1 (5 bases). The CDR3 has 15 residues. Germline CDR1 reads MNHEY; CDR2 reads SVGAGI. Trimming stripped 7 bases from V and 4 bases from J, with 19 bases between. The CDR3 DNA follows: TGTGCCAGCACCGAGGAAGAGGGGTGGGCCACTGAAGCTTTCTTT. It is translated as CASTEEEGWATEAFF.

The chain joins TRBV4-1 to TRBJ2-7; D possibly matches TRBD1 or TRBD2 (5 bases each). The germline CDR1 and CDR2 sequences are MGHRA and YSYEKL. The CDR3 totals 19 residues. Trimming took off 1 base at V and 1 base at J, with 23 bases between the two ends. For the CDR3, the DNA is TGCGCCAGCAGCCAAGTAGGGTCGAGCTTGAGGGGACCTTCCTACGAGCAGTACTTC. Protein: CASSQVGSSLRGPSYEQYF.

The rearrangement joins TRBV13 to TRBJ2-5, with D possibly matching TRBD1 (5 bases). Trimming pared 2 bases from V and 4 bases from J, leaving 11 bases between. The CDR3 loop spans 14 amino acids. Germline V lookup: CDR1 PRHDT, CDR2 FYEKMQ (reference sequence). CDR3 sequence: CASSLQGSGETQYF. CDR3 coding DNA: TGTGCCAGCAGCTTACAGGGCTCCGGAGAGACCCAGTACTTC. Full variable domain (remainder filled in from reference TRBV13 and TRBJ2-5): AAGVIQSPRHLIKEKRETATLKCYPIPRHDTVYWYQQGPGQDPQFLISFYEKMQSDKGSIPDRFSAQQFSDYHSELNMSSLELGDSALYFCASSLQGSGETQYFGPGTRLLVL.

The V call is TRBV5-6, the J call TRBJ1-3; a weak D match, TRBD1 (6 bases). Trimming shortened V by 4 bases and J by 5 bases, and 16 bases separated the two germline ends. In germline, CDR1 is SGHDT, CDR2 YYEEEE. The CDR3 contains 15 residues. CDR3 loop: CASSGLNRARNTIYF. Here the CDR3 DNA reads TGTGCCAGCAGCGGACTGAACAGGGCCCGAAACACCATATATTTT.

The rearrangement links TRBV6-5 to TRBJ2-7; D unresolved. Germline CDR1 MNHEY, CDR2 SVGAGI. Between the trimmed V and J ends, which lost 0 bases and 5 bases, there was a span of 8 bases. The CDR3 extends over 13 amino acids. The CDR3 region has the DNA TGTGCCAGCAGTTACTCTCAGGTCCACGAGCAGTACTTC. Translating it yields CASSYSQVHEQYF.

This clone has more than one count but fewer than ten. The rearrangement joins TRBV6-4 to TRBJ2-6, with D perhaps TRBD2 (5 bases). CDR3 length: 15 amino acids. Germline CDR1 reads MRHNA; CDR2 reads SNTAGT. V lost 2 bases to trimming and J lost 0 bases, with 5 bases between them. The CDR3 DNA is TGTGCCAGCAGTGACGGGAGCTCTGGGGCCAACGTCCTGACTTTC. This translates into CASSDGSSGANVLTF.

This clone turned up a few times. The V gene is TRBV15, the J gene TRBJ1-2, with TRBD1 matching over 7 bases. The CDR3 spans 17 residues. Germline trimming cut 4 bases from V and 3 bases from J; bases unmatched to any gene: 14. From germline, CDR1 is LNHNV and CDR2 YYDKDF (reference sequence). The CDR3 DNA follows: TGTGCCACCAGCACCCACCCATCCGGGACAGCATACTATGGCTACACCTTC. Its protein product is CATSTHPSGTAYYGYTF.

The chain links TRBV10-3 to TRBJ1-5; 7 bases agree with TRBD1. This CDR3 has 11 residues. After removal of 10 bases from V and 9 bases from J, the junction contained 6 bases not matched to a gene. CDR1 ENHRY and CDR2 SYGVKD come from the germline V gene. The CDR3 region has the DNA TGTGCCACATCAGGGGGGGGGCCCCAGCATTTT. This codes for CATSGGGPQHF.

J is TRBJ2-2 and V is TRBV6-5; D is uncertain. Trimming cost V 7 bases and J 0 bases, with 0 bases left between them. Per germline, CDR1 MNHEY and CDR2 SVGAGI. The CDR3 length is 11 residues. CDR3 coding DNA: TGTGCCAGCACGAACACCGGGGAGCTGTTTTTT. Translation gives CASTNTGELFF.

The genes are TRBV5-5 and TRBJ2-3, with D possibly TRBD2 on 5 matching bases. The CDR3 loop spans 13 amino acids. Trimming pared 4 bases from V and 2 bases from J, leaving 8 bases between. Looked up from germline, CDR1 is SGHKS and CDR2 is YYEKEE (reference sequence). The CDR3 loop is CASSPGSTDTQYF. CDR3 in DNA: TGTGCCAGCAGCCCGGGATCCACAGATACGCAGTATTTT.

The rearrangement uses TRBV18 and TRBJ1-2; D perhaps matches TRBD1 (6 bases). The CDR3 consists of 13 residues. Germline lookup yields CDR1 KGHSH and CDR2 LQKENI. Trimming shortened V by 5 bases and J by 5 bases, and 12 bases separated the two germline ends. CDR3 amino acids: CASSDSTGYGYTF. CDR3 DNA: TGTGCCAGCTCAGACTCAACAGGGTATGGCTACACCTTC.

V usage is TRBV7-2 and J usage is TRBJ2-3; D possibly matches TRBD1 or TRBD2 (5 bases each). The CDR3 is 15 residues long. The germline V gene encodes CDR1 SGHTA and CDR2 FQGNSA. V was clipped by 5 bases and J by 0 bases, with 12 bases between them. CDR3 coding DNA: TGTGCCAGCAGCCAAGCCGGGGCTAGCACAGATACGCAGTATTTT. Its translation is CASSQAGASTDTQYF.

This clone occurred a few times. The V gene is TRBV5-1, the J gene TRBJ2-7, with D possibly being TRBD2 (6 bases). CDR3 length equals 17 residues. Germline V gives CDR1 SGHRS, CDR2 YFSETQ. Deletions cut 3 bases from V and 2 bases from J, with 21 bases between. The CDR3 DNA follows: TGCGCCAGCAGCTCGACCCACCTCGTCAGGAGGGCCTACGAGCAGTACTTC. Its translation: CASSSTHLVRRAYEQYF. The full variable domain, rest sourced from reference TRBV5-1 and TRBJ2-7, is KAGVTQTPRYLIKTRGQQVTLSCSPISGHRSVSWYQQTPGQGLQFLFEYFSETQRNKGNFPGRFSGRQFSNSRSEMNVSTLELGDSALYLCASSSTHLVRRAYEQYFGPGTRLTVT.

This rearrangement joins TRBV7-8 to TRBJ1-5; D is possibly TRBD1 (5 bases). The length of the CDR3 is 15 residues. Trimming removed 5 bases at V and 6 bases at J, with 17 bases between. Germline values: CDR1 SGHVS, CDR2 FQNEAQ. The CDR3 DNA sequence: TGTGCCAGCAGCCCCAAGCGGGCAGGGAGTCAGCCCCAGCATTTT. It is translated as CASSPKRAGSQPQHF. Variable domain in full (rest from reference TRBV7-8 and TRBJ1-5): GAGVSQSPRYKVAKRGQDVALRCDPISGHVSLFWYQQALGQGPEFLTYFQNEAQLDKSGLPSDRFFAERPEGSVSTLKIQRTQQEDSAVYLCASSPKRAGSQPQHFGDGTRLSIL.

V is TRBV5-1 and J is TRBJ2-2; D uncertain. This CDR3 spans 13 amino acids. CDR1 is SGHRS and CDR2 is YFSETQ in the germline V gene. V was clipped by 5 bases and J by 4 bases, with 9 bases between them. The CDR3 nucleotides are TGCGCCAGCAGTATCTTCTCCACCGGGGAGCTGTTTTTT. Residues: CASSIFSTGELFF.